The 9 T cell receptor beta chains below come from one sample, sequenced in a study of CD8 T cells in ankylosing spondylitis. In TCRdb, the 5' RACE reads were re-called with MiXCR into one record per CDR3 protein. The sample carries fewer than 250,000 distinct CDR3 sequences, roughly a tenth recorded once. The sequenced material came from blood, either unsorted or a sorted T cell fraction (not recorded which). These receptors were collected from a male donor with ankylosing spondylitis or in good health (not recorded which).

Worth noting for this clonotype: One base away lies a much larger clone, so this may be a sequencing read error. The CDR3 does not end in the conserved phenylalanine or tryptophan, so this is likely a read error. In DNA form, the CDR3 reads TGTGCCAGCTCACTCACCGAGGGGGCCGGAGAGACCCAGTACTAC. Translated, it gives CASSLTEGAGETQYY. V gene TRBV18 combines with J gene TRBJ2-5, with 7 bases identical to TRBD1. The ends lost 4 bases at V and 4 bases at J; junction bases unmatched: 9. Per germline, CDR1 KGHSH and CDR2 LQKENI. There are 15 residues in the CDR3.

This clonotype was observed at least ten times. The CDR3 DNA sequence: TGCGCCAGCAGCTTGACGGGCGGGGAGAGGCAGTTCTTC. This sequence encodes CASSLTGGERQFF. The chain is built from TRBV5-1 and TRBJ2-1; D possibly corresponds to TRBD2 (6 bases). V was clipped by 1 base and J by 12 bases, with 14 bases between them. CDR3 length: 13 amino acids. Germline assignment: CDR1 SGHRS and CDR2 YFSETQ.

This clonotype has more than one count but fewer than ten. The chain employs TRBV20-1 and TRBJ2-1, with D perhaps TRBD1 (6 bases). Germline CDR1 is DFQATT and CDR2 is SNEGSKA (reference sequence). Trimming cost V 6 bases and J 5 bases, with 20 bases left between them. This CDR3 has 15 residues. CDR3 region: CSALPPGAPDNEQFF. Here the CDR3 DNA reads TGCAGTGCCCTGCCGCCAGGGGCGCCCGACAATGAGCAGTTCTTC.

This chain links TRBV5-1 with TRBJ2-5; 12 bases are shared with TRBD1. The CDR3 length is 15 residues. V lost 4 bases and J lost 3; bases outside the gene matches: 4. Germline-derived CDR1 and CDR2 are SGHRS and YFSETQ. For the CDR3, the DNA is TGCGCCAGCAGCCCCGGGACAGGGGGCGAAGAGACCCAGTACTTC. Translated, it gives CASSPGTGGEETQYF.

This clonotype was found many times. J is TRBJ1-6 and V is TRBV5-1; TRBD1 might be the D (5 bases). With 5 bases removed from V and 8 bases from J, the gap between germline ends came to 20 bases. Germline loops: CDR1 SGHRS, CDR2 YFSETQ. CDR3 length equals 16 residues. The CDR3 reads CASSAGGGLGDSPLHF. The CDR3 nucleotides read TGCGCCAGCAGTGCTGGTGGTGGATTAGGGGATTCACCCCTCCACTTT. Filled out from reference TRBV5-1 and TRBJ1-6, the complete variable domain reads KAGVTQTPRYLIKTRGQQVTLSCSPISGHRSVSWYQQTPGQGLQFLFEYFSETQRNKGNFPGRFSGRQFSNSRSEMNVSTLELGDSALYLCASSAGGGLGDSPLHFGNGTRLTVT.

In its sample, this clonotype was seen a few times. The chain couples TRBV7-9 to TRBJ1-4; TRBD1 matches at 7 bases. Germline CDR1 and CDR2: SEHNR and FQNEAQ (reference sequence). Germline trimming cut 8 bases from V and 10 bases from J; bases unmatched to any gene: 13. This CDR3 comprises 14 residues. The CDR3 reads CASGVDRAAGKLFF. CDR3 nucleotides: TGTGCCAGCGGAGTCGACAGGGCGGCCGGAAAACTGTTTTTT.

This clonotype was recorded at least ten times. The chain carries TRBV7-2 and TRBJ1-1; D perhaps matches TRBD1 (5 bases). Germline V lookup: CDR1 SGHTA, CDR2 FQGNSA. V was pared by 3 bases and J by 1 base, with 9 bases between. This CDR3 has 14 residues. The CDR3 nucleotides are TGTGCCAGCAGCTTTAGGGGATCGAACACTGAAGCTTTCTTT. It translates to CASSFRGSNTEAFF.

This clonotype was detected ten times or more. The CDR3 region has the DNA TGTGCCAGCACCAAGGAGGATGGGTATTCACCCCTCCACTTT. As protein: CASTKEDGYSPLHF. The gene calls are TRBV12-3 or TRBV12-4 and TRBJ1-6; D is ambiguous. This CDR3 is built from 14 residues. V was cut by 7 bases and J by 8 bases, with 15 bases left in between.

This clonotype was seen a few times. The rearrangement links TRBV20-1 to TRBJ1-4; perhaps TRBD1 as D (6 bases). CDR1 DFQATT and CDR2 SNEGSKA come from the germline V gene (reference sequence). This CDR3 is 13 amino acids long. Trimming took off 5 bases at V and 7 bases at J, with 14 bases between the two ends. The CDR3, as DNA: TGCAGTGCTCAGAGGGGGTCTACTGAAAAACTGTTTTTT. Protein: CSAQRGSTEKLFF.